This passage covers 28 T cell receptor beta chains from one sample sequenced in a study of T cells after yellow fever vaccination (dated by TCRdb to about 2019). The library was obtained by 5' RACE. These reads were obtained on an Illumina HiSeq 2500. TCRdb's own reprocessing of the public reads used fastp at Q25 and MiXCR and kept productive beta chains. Records with the same CDR3 protein are collapsed into one entry carrying the most frequent genes and DNA. The sample table shows around 500,000 distinct CDR3 sequences, and around a fifth are seen once. Jointly, the top ten make up about a sixth of the sample. In the paper's terms, the treatment or condition label means: live attenuated yellow fever vaccine strain. The starting material was PBMCs, obtained around 3 weeks after the first yellow fever vaccination. The receptors were gathered from a man younger than 35 who received the YFV17D yellow fever vaccine.

The gene calls are TRBV4-1 and TRBJ1-5; TRBD1 is a possible D gene (5 bases). Germline V CDR1 and CDR2: MGHRA, YSYEKL. V shed 2 bases and J shed 2 bases, with 10 bases lying between them. The CDR3 runs 15 residues. The DNA for the CDR3 is TGCGCCAGCAGCCAATGGGACGGAGGCAATCAGCCCCAGCATTTT. The encoded protein is CASSQWDGGNQPQHF.

This clonotype was observed a single time. The V gene is TRBV7-9, the J gene TRBJ1-1; D is unresolved. V was clipped by 3 bases and J by 3 bases, with 8 bases between them. CDR1 is SEHNR, CDR2 FQNEAQ, per germline (reference sequence). The CDR3 covers 13 residues. The CDR3 DNA reads as TGTGCCAGCAGCTTTGTTAGAGACACTGAAGCTTTCTTT. Translation gives CASSFVRDTEAFF.

The table lists this clonotype with many counts. The chain couples TRBV5-1 to TRBJ2-7, with a tentative D call TRBD1 (6 bases). There are 14 residues in the CDR3. The V and J ends lost 0 bases and 5 bases respectively, with 12 bases between them. Germline V gene sequence: CDR1 SGHRS, CDR2 YFSETQ. The CDR3 bases are TGCGCCAGCAGCTTGGTGGCCAGGGGTAACGAGCAGTACTTC. It translates to CASSLVARGNEQYF.

This clonotype turned up a few times. The V and J genes are TRBV7-9 and TRBJ2-5; tentative D call: TRBD1 (5 bases). This CDR3 contains 14 residues. Germline CDR1 is SEHNR and CDR2 is FQNEAQ (reference sequence). V dropped 5 bases and J dropped 5 bases, with 15 bases sitting between them. CDR3 sequence (DNA): TGTGCCAGCAGCGCCCCAGGGCTTGGGGAGACCCAGTACTTC. It translates to CASSAPGLGETQYF.

This chain joins TRBV7-9 and TRBJ1-5; possibly TRBD1 for D (6 bases). The V end lost 3 bases, the J end lost 5 bases, and 14 bases lay between the germline ends. The V gene's germline CDR1 is SEHNR and CDR2 FQNEAQ (reference sequence). The CDR3 spans 15 residues. The CDR3 spells CASSFGPGGYQPQHF. The DNA of the CDR3 is TGTGCCAGCAGCTTCGGGCCCGGGGGCTATCAGCCCCAGCATTTT.

The chain uses TRBV11-2 and TRBJ2-1; D is possibly TRBD1 (6 bases). The CDR3 has 16 amino acids. V gave up 6 bases and J gave up 8 bases, with 23 bases separating them. Germline CDR1 is SGHAT and CDR2 is FQNNGV. The CDR3 DNA reads TGTGCCAGCAGGCCTATTTCCGGGACATATGTATATGAGCAGTTCTTC. It specifies CASRPISGTYVYEQFF.

This clonotype was detected a few times. The rearrangement joins TRBV27 to TRBJ1-5; 8 bases agree with TRBD1. The junction had 5 bases not matched to a gene; V was cut back by 9 bases and J by 1 base. Germline V CDR1 and CDR2: MNHEY, SMNVEV (reference sequence). The CDR3 totals 14 residues. CDR3 amino acids: CASTDRGSNQPQHF. The CDR3 DNA follows: TGTGCCAGTACCGACAGGGGAAGCAATCAGCCCCAGCATTTT.

V and J are TRBV30 and TRBJ2-1; a weak D match, TRBD1 (6 bases). Germline CDR1 reads GTSNPN; CDR2 reads SVGIG (reference sequence). V lost 8 bases and J lost 5, with 16 bases in between. The CDR3 is 13 residues long. In nucleotides, the CDR3 is TGTGCCGTGGGACACCTACCCAACAATGAGCAGTTCTTC. Encoded protein: CAVGHLPNNEQFF.

The chain links TRBV5-1 to TRBJ2-3; D unclear. CDR1 is SGHRS and CDR2 is YFSETQ in the germline V gene. The CDR3 is made up of 15 amino acids. With 2 bases removed from V and 1 base from J, the gap between germline ends came to 11 bases. The CDR3 here is CASSFVEGGTDTQYF. The CDR3 nucleotides are TGCGCCAGCAGCTTCGTGGAAGGTGGCACAGATACGCAGTATTTT.

This clonotype was recorded many times. The V and J genes are TRBV11-2 and TRBJ1-1; a possible D gene is TRBD1 (6 bases). This CDR3 spans 14 amino acids. The ends were cut back, 3 bases at V and 4 bases at J, with 12 bases in the middle. Per the germline V gene, CDR1 is SGHAT and CDR2 is FQNNGV. The CDR3 here is CASSFPRGGTEAFF. The CDR3 coding sequence is TGTGCCAGCAGCTTCCCCAGGGGAGGCACTGAAGCTTTCTTT.

The gene calls are TRBV27 and TRBJ2-7; 7 bases fit TRBD2. Germline CDR1 MNHEY, CDR2 SMNVEV (reference sequence). The J segment lost 1 base and the V segment lost 6 bases, leaving 9 bases of the junction unmatched. This CDR3 is built from 15 residues. Written as DNA, the CDR3 is TGTGCCAGCAGCCTACGGGGCGGGGGATCCTACGAGCAGTACTTC. It translates to CASSLRGGGSYEQYF.

The rearrangement uses TRBV7-2 and TRBJ2-1, with D possibly matching TRBD2 (5 bases). Trimming cost V 1 base and J 9 bases, with 13 bases left between them. The CDR3 covers 14 residues. Germline V gene sequence: CDR1 SGHTA, CDR2 FQGNSA. This CDR3 reads CASSLEGFGLEQFF. In nucleotides, the CDR3 is TGTGCCAGCAGCTTAGAGGGTTTCGGACTTGAGCAGTTCTTC. Looking up the rest from reference TRBV7-2 and TRBJ2-1 gives the full variable domain: GAGVSQSPSNKVTEKGKDVELRCDPISGHTALYWYRQSLGQGLEFLIYFQGNSAPDKSGLPSDRFSAERTGGSVSTLTIQRTQQEDSAVYLCASSLEGFGLEQFFGPGTRLTVL.

V and J are TRBV2 and TRBJ2-1; D may match TRBD1 or TRBD2 (6 bases each). The CDR3 has 13 amino acids. The V end was cut by 1 base, the J end by 11 bases, with 12 bases between. From germline, CDR1 is SNHLY and CDR2 FYNNEI. The CDR3 spells CASSEDVGGQQFF. The CDR3 bases are TGTGCCAGCAGTGAAGATGTGGGGGGCCAGCAGTTCTTC.

This clonotype was seen a handful of times. The chain couples TRBV7-9 to TRBJ2-1, with D possibly matching TRBD1 (5 bases). The CDR3 is 16 amino acids. V was trimmed by 4 bases and J by 2 bases, leaving 15 bases between them. Germline CDR1 is SEHNR and CDR2 is FQNEAQ (reference sequence). DNA of the CDR3: TGTGCCAGCAGCTCCGCCGACAGACTGGCCTACAATGAGCAGTTCTTC. This codes for CASSSADRLAYNEQFF.

The DNA of the CDR3 is TGCGCCAGCAGCTTGGAGTTATCGGGGGGCCGTGGAGATACGCAGTATTTT. The encoded protein is CASSLELSGGRGDTQYF. The J gene is TRBJ2-3, the V gene TRBV5-1; D may be TRBD2 (7 bases). Germline CDR1 and CDR2: SGHRS and YFSETQ. The CDR3 sequence is 17 residues long. Deletions cut 0 bases from V and 5 bases from J, with 19 bases between.

This rearrangement joins TRBV6-2 or TRBV6-3 to TRBJ2-7; D may match TRBD1 or TRBD2 (5 bases each). Per germline, CDR1 MNHEY and CDR2 SVGEGT. The V and J ends lost 6 bases and 9 bases respectively, with 12 bases between them. The CDR3 length is 11 residues. The CDR3 DNA reads as TGTGCCAGCAGCCTAGAGGGACCGCAGTACTTC. This sequence encodes CASSLEGPQYF.

The J gene is TRBJ2-4, the V gene TRBV30; no definite D call. CDR1 and CDR2 (germline): GTSNPN, SVGIG (reference sequence). The CDR3 runs 11 residues. Trimming stripped 0 bases from V and 9 bases from J, with 6 bases between. CDR3 sequence reads: CAWSVNRIQYF. The CDR3 DNA reads TGTGCCTGGAGTGTAAATCGCATTCAGTACTTC. Looking up the rest from reference TRBV30 and TRBJ2-4 gives the full variable domain: SQTIHQWPATLVQPVGSPLSLECTVEGTSNPNLYWYRQAAGRGLQLLFYSVGIGQISSEVPQNLSASRPQDRQFILSSKKLLLSDSGFYLCAWSVNRIQYFGAGTRLSVL.

CDR3: CASSESGPYTEAFF. The CDR3 coding sequence is TGTGCCAGCAGTGAGTCAGGACCATACACTGAAGCTTTCTTT. This chain connects TRBV2 to TRBJ1-1, with no clear D. Trimming left V 3 bases short and J 3 bases short, with 11 bases between. The CDR3 covers 14 residues. The germline V gene has CDR1 SNHLY and CDR2 FYNNEI.

V is TRBV20-1 and J is TRBJ1-6; tentative D call: TRBD1 (6 bases). Germline assignment: CDR1 DFQATT and CDR2 SNEGSKA (reference sequence). The CDR3 covers 17 residues. V was clipped by 5 bases and J by 0 bases, with 17 bases between them. This CDR3 is CSARTEPLSSYNSPLHF. DNA for the CDR3: TGCAGTGCTCGGACAGAACCCCTGAGCTCCTATAATTCACCCCTCCACTTT.

This clonotype was detected a few times. The chain uses TRBV7-2 and TRBJ2-3; TRBD2 aligns across 7 bases. The CDR3 is 16 amino acids. Per the germline V gene, CDR1 is SGHTA and CDR2 is FQGNSA. With V trimmed by 5 bases and J by 5 bases, 13 bases remained unmatched. CDR3 DNA sequence: TGTGCCAGCAGCCGCCGGAGCGGGGACTCACGAGATACGCAGTATTTT. Its translation is CASSRRSGDSRDTQYF.

The genes are TRBV5-4 and TRBJ1-1, with 7 bases fitting TRBD1. J was trimmed by 8 bases and V by 1 base; bases with no gene match: 11. CDR1 is SGHNT and CDR2 is YYREEE in the germline V gene (reference sequence). This CDR3 comprises 15 residues. The CDR3 is CASSLSWTGPREAFF. CDR3 coding DNA: TGTGCCAGCAGCTTGTCTTGGACAGGTCCTAGAGAAGCTTTCTTT. Full variable domain (remainder filled in from reference TRBV5-4 and TRBJ1-1): ETGVTQSPTHLIKTRGQQVTLRCSSQSGHNTVSWYQQALGQGPQFIFQYYREEENGRGNFPPRFSGLQFPNYSSELNVNALELDDSALYLCASSLSWTGPREAFFGQGTRLTVV.

This clonotype has just a few counts. The chain combines TRBV9 with TRBJ2-3; weak D call: TRBD1 (5 bases). This CDR3 comprises 15 residues. V lost 4 bases and J 2 bases, leaving 14 bases between the germline ends. CDR1 SGDLS and CDR2 YYNGEE come from the germline V gene. CDR3: CASSYDSDFTDTQYF. Here the CDR3 DNA reads TGTGCCAGCAGCTATGACAGTGACTTCACAGATACGCAGTATTTT.

The gene calls are TRBV4-2 and TRBJ2-2, with no clear D. Trimming stripped 4 bases from V and 4 bases from J, with 10 bases between. The germline gives CDR1 LGHNA, CDR2 YNFKEQ. This CDR3 comprises 14 residues. In DNA, the CDR3 is TGTGCCAGCAGCCTGGGCATCCGCACCGGGGAGCTGTTTTTT. Its translation is CASSLGIRTGELFF.

The V and J genes are TRBV5-5 and TRBJ2-3; D possibly corresponds to TRBD2 (5 bases). Germline-derived CDR1 and CDR2 are SGHKS and YYEKEE (reference sequence). CDR3 size: 15 residues. V was cut by 1 base and J by 6 bases, with 15 bases left in between. CDR3 nucleotide sequence: TGTGCCAGCAGCTTGCTCGTTCGGGGTGGCGATACGCAGTATTTT. It specifies CASSLLVRGGDTQYF.

There are a few counts of this clonotype. The J gene is TRBJ1-2, the V gene TRBV11-2; D might be TRBD1 (5 bases). The CDR3 runs 14 residues. The V end lost 5 bases, the J end lost 1 base, and 11 bases lay between the germline ends. Germline-derived CDR1 and CDR2 are SGHAT and FQNNGV. As DNA, the CDR3 is TGTGCCAGCAGCAGAGTCGACAGTAACTATGGCTACACCTTC. This sequence encodes CASSRVDSNYGYTF.

The rearrangement joins TRBV6-1 to TRBJ2-3; TRBD2 matches at 13 bases. Trimming at V came to 8 bases and at J to 0 bases, leaving 5 bases not matched to a gene. The CDR3 extends over 16 amino acids. CDR1 and CDR2 (germline): MNHNS, SASEGT. The CDR3 protein is CASRTSGGPSTDTQYF. The CDR3 nucleotides are TGTGCCAGCCGGACTAGCGGGGGACCAAGCACAGATACGCAGTATTTT.

This sequence joins TRBV3-1 and TRBJ2-7, with D uncertain. Germline CDR1 LGHDT, CDR2 YNNKEL (reference sequence). The V end lost 1 base, the J end lost 7 bases, and 8 bases lay between the germline ends. The CDR3 is 12 amino acids. In DNA form, the CDR3 reads TGTGCCAGCAGCCAAGCCCTGGGGGAGCAGTACTTC. This gives the protein CASSQALGEQYF.

This clonotype was counted only a few times. V usage is TRBV15 and J usage is TRBJ1-2; D gene uncertain. The CDR3 is made up of 15 amino acids. V was cut by 1 base and J by 7 bases, with 16 bases left in between. Germline V gene lookup returns CDR1 LNHNV and CDR2 YYDKDF (reference sequence). The chain's CDR3 is CATSRGSVSLSGYTF. As DNA, the CDR3 is TGTGCCACCAGCAGAGGGTCAGTGTCCCTCAGTGGCTACACCTTC.